Described below is a single T cell receptor beta chain sequence and its context. This table comes from immunoSEQ multiplex PCR, and its TCRdb copy is limited to in-frame clones, with some not included. The sample consists of around 150,000 clones, roughly four fifths of them appearing once. This sample is part of a study of blood T cell repertoires in COVID-19. On the study more broadly: Specimens from acute and convalescent COVID-19 originated in the United States, Italy and Spain. Nucleic acid was either cDNA or gDNA, and it came from T cells, B-cell-depleted T cells, or PBMCs.

V was cut by 3 bases and J by 1 base, with 16 bases left in between. This CDR3 spans 17 amino acids. The germline V gene has CDR1 MNHNS and CDR2 SASEGT. Sequencing was done on a sample of peripheral blood. The J gene is TRBJ1-5, the V gene TRBV6-1; weak D call: TRBD1 (5 bases). This receptor was obtained from a man in his sixties with active or convalescent COVID-19. CDR3 DNA: TGTGCCAGCAGTGACAACCGGTGGGGGGAGAGCAATCAGCCCCAGCATTTT. Translation: CASSDNRWGESNQPQHF.